The 18 T cell receptor beta chains below were found in one sample sequenced in a study of blood T cell repertoires in COVID-19. Produced via immunoSEQ multiplex PCR; TCRdb's table is partial and in-frame only. Of 150,000 or so clones in the sample, 92% are singletons; the top ten hold about 4.8%. Sequenced input: peripheral blood. Receptors originate from a man aged 25-40 years with COVID-19, enrolled during active disease.

The gene calls are TRBV5-1 and TRBJ1-2; 7 bases map to TRBD1. The CDR3 runs 16 residues. V shed 0 bases and J 8 bases; nucleotides not matched to a gene: 13. The germline V gene encodes CDR1 SGHRS and CDR2 YFSETQ. CDR3 nucleotide sequence: TGCGCCAGCAGCTTGGGAGGGGCACAGGGGAGATCCGGCTACACCTTC. Amino acid sequence: CASSLGGAQGRSGYTF.

The CDR3 reads CAWRVGVSSGNTIYF. The CDR3 coding sequence is TGTGCCTGGAGGGTAGGGGTGAGCTCTGGAAACACCATATATTTT. This sequence joins TRBV30 and TRBJ1-3; tentative D call: TRBD1 (5 bases). Germline CDR1 GTSNPN, CDR2 SVGIG (reference sequence). The CDR3 length is 15 residues. V was shortened by 3 bases and J by 0 bases, with 12 bases between the two germline ends.

This clone was seen only once. At one end the junction does not follow the germline gene, possibly because of a read error. The rearrangement uses TRBV28 and TRBJ1-6; 7 bases align to TRBD1. The CDR3 length is 12 residues. Germline CDR1 reads MDHEN; CDR2 reads SYDVKM. The CDR3 DNA is TGCGTCTCAGGGGGAGCGGGTTCACCCCTCCACTTT. This translates into CVSGGAGSPLHF.

V and J are TRBV13 and TRBJ2-7, with TRBD1 identical over 11 bases. V gave up 0 bases and J gave up 2 bases; unmatched junction bases: 6. Germline V gives CDR1 PRHDT, CDR2 FYEKMQ (reference sequence). CDR3 length: 17 amino acids. The CDR3, as DNA: TGTGCCAGCAGCTTAGGTGGGACAGGGGGATCTCCCTACGAGCAGTACTTC. As protein: CASSLGGTGGSPYEQYF.

This chain uses TRBV28 with TRBJ2-3; 14 bases map to TRBD2. This CDR3 is built from 17 residues. Germline-derived CDR1 and CDR2 are MDHEN and SYDVKM. The V gene end was trimmed by 7 bases and the J gene end by 1 base; junction bases not matched to a gene: 7. CDR3 amino acids: CASITGTSGSGTDTQYF. DNA for the CDR3: TGTGCCAGCATCACCGGGACTAGCGGGAGCGGCACAGATACGCAGTATTTT.

The gene calls are TRBV7-2 and TRBJ1-5, with a tentative D call TRBD1 (6 bases). From germline, CDR1 is SGHTA and CDR2 FQGNSA. CDR3 length: 18 amino acids. V dropped 5 bases and J dropped 4 bases, with 24 bases sitting between them. For the CDR3, the DNA is TGTGCCAGCAGCCCAGTGGGGGCCGCGGCCTTAGGGAATCAGCCCCAGCATTTT. It specifies CASSPVGAAALGNQPQHF.

This clone was recorded once. The chain combines TRBV5-4 with TRBJ1-2, with TRBD1 as a possible D gene (6 bases). The CDR3 contains 17 residues. V was clipped by 3 bases and J by 7 bases, with 25 bases between them. Germline V CDR1 and CDR2: SGHNT, YYREEE (reference sequence). CDR3 DNA: TGTGCCAGCAGCTCCCCTATCTACAGGGTGTTATACTCTGGCTACACCTTC. The encoded protein is CASSSPIYRVLYSGYTF.

The chain has TRBV19 and TRBJ1-1; D is uncertain. This CDR3 contains 14 residues. Germline loops: CDR1 LNHDA, CDR2 SQIVND (reference sequence). Trimming removed 6 bases from V and 1 base from J, with 12 bases in between. CDR3 residues: CASSGPAGNTEAFF. The CDR3 region has the DNA TGTGCCAGTAGCGGCCCGGCGGGGAACACTGAAGCTTTCTTT.

V is TRBV29-1 and J is TRBJ2-1; possibly TRBD2 for D (6 bases). There are 15 residues in the CDR3. The germline gives CDR1 SQVTM, CDR2 ANQGSEA. Trimming removed 3 bases at V and 3 bases at J, with 15 bases between. The CDR3 loop is CSVEGFAGNYNEQFF. CDR3 sequence (DNA): TGCAGCGTTGAGGGGTTCGCGGGGAACTACAATGAGCAGTTCTTC.

The chain combines TRBV10-2 with TRBJ1-2; 7 positions match TRBD1. The germline V gene has CDR1 WSHSY and CDR2 SAAADI. Germline trimming cut 0 bases from V and 4 bases from J; bases unmatched to any gene: 5. The CDR3 loop spans 15 amino acids. The CDR3 here is CASSESGGISYGYTF. For the CDR3, the DNA is TGCGCCAGCAGTGAGTCAGGGGGCATCTCCTATGGCTACACCTTC.

The rearrangement links TRBV28 to TRBJ1-2, with a possible D match to TRBD1 (6 bases). Germline V CDR1 and CDR2: MDHEN, SYDVKM. The CDR3 sequence is 11 residues long. Deletions cut 11 bases from V and 4 bases from J, with 11 bases between. CDR3 nucleotide sequence: TGTGCCGTAGGGGGGGGCTATGGCTACACCTTC. Translated, it gives CAVGGGYGYTF.

This clone came up once. This rearrangement joins TRBV11-2 to TRBJ2-7, with D possibly TRBD1 on 6 matching bases. The V end lost 3 bases, the J end lost 6 bases, and 12 bases lay between the germline ends. The CDR3 is 13 amino acids. CDR1 and CDR2 from the germline V gene are SGHAT and FQNNGV. CDR3 residues: CASSFTGSGEQYF. CDR3 coding DNA: TGTGCCAGCAGCTTTACAGGGTCGGGCGAGCAGTACTTC.

V gene TRBV7-9 combines with J gene TRBJ1-2, with 10 positions matching TRBD1. With 6 bases clipped from V and 12 bases from J, the junction kept 10 bases outside the gene matches. The CDR3 sequence is 13 residues long. Germline V CDR1 and CDR2: SEHNR, FQNEAQ (reference sequence). This chain's CDR3 is CASRKPGQGFNTF. CDR3 bases: TGTGCCAGCAGAAAACCGGGACAGGGGTTCAACACCTTC.

CDR3 amino acids: CASSLGTGSPEQFF. The CDR3 DNA follows: TGTGCCAGTAGCCTAGGGACAGGGAGCCCTGAGCAGTTCTTC. V usage is TRBV19 and J usage is TRBJ2-1; TRBD1 matches at 9 bases. Looked up from germline, CDR1 is LNHDA and CDR2 is SQIVND (reference sequence). V lost 6 bases and J lost 9; bases outside the gene matches: 9. The CDR3 has 14 residues.

There are a few counts of this clone. This CDR3 is also generated by other DNA sequences in the sample. The chain has TRBV5-4 and TRBJ2-7, with D unresolved. Germline V gives CDR1 SGHNT, CDR2 YYREEE (reference sequence). The CDR3 has 13 amino acids. Trimming cost V 1 base and J 0 bases, with 5 bases left between them. The DNA for the CDR3 is TGTGCCAGCAGCTTGAGAGGCTCCTACGAGCAGTACTTC. Translation gives CASSLRGSYEQYF.

V and J are TRBV6-5 and TRBJ1-3; D unresolved. V dropped 10 bases and J dropped 3 bases, with 16 bases sitting between them. This CDR3 is built from 14 residues. Germline V CDR1 and CDR2: MNHEY, SVGAGI. CDR3 amino acids: CAILGEIFGNTIYF. CDR3 bases: TGTGCCATCCTGGGAGAGATTTTTGGAAACACCATATATTTT.

This chain joins TRBV6-6 and TRBJ1-3, with a tentative D call TRBD1 (6 bases). V lost 7 bases, J lost 4 bases, and 17 bases lay in between. The CDR3 runs to 15 residues. CDR1 MNHNY and CDR2 SVGAGI come from the germline V gene (reference sequence). The CDR3 nucleotides read TGTGCCAGCATCTTGGGGAGGGGGATCGGAAACACCATATATTTT. Protein product: CASILGRGIGNTIYF.

This chain links TRBV14 with TRBJ2-7; D unclear. This CDR3 contains 12 residues. Between the trimmed V and J ends, which lost 2 bases and 3 bases, there was a span of 5 bases. Germline CDR1 SGHDN, CDR2 FVKESK. CDR3 sequence (DNA): TGTGCCAGCAGCCAAAGCCGCTACGAGCAGTACTTC. It specifies CASSQSRYEQYF.